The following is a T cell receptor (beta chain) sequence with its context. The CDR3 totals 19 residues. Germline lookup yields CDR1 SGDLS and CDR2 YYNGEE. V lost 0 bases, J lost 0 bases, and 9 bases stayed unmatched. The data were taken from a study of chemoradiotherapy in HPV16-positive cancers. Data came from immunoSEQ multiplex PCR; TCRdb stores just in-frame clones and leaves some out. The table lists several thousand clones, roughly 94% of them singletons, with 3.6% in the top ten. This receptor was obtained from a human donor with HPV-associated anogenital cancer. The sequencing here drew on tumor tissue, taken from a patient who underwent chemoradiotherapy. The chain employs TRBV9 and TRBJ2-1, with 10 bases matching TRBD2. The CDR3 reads CASSVGIAGGLSSYNEQFF. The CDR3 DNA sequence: TGTGCCAGCAGCGTAGGTATAGCGGGAGGCCTGAGCTCCTACAATGAGCAGTTCTTC.